The 9 T cell receptor beta chains listed next were all sequenced from one sample in a study of beta chain features in type 1 diabetes. Expressed TCRB transcripts were sequenced, since all the RNA that had been isolated was reverse transcribed. Generated by immunoSEQ multiplex PCR, the TCRdb table keeps only in-frame clones and is missing some. In the table there are 620,000 or so clones, roughly a sixth of which are singletons. Material: naive CD4+ T cells from blood. Receptors originate from a man between 18 and 29 years old in good health.

This clone was counted a few times. J is TRBJ2-4 and V is TRBV5-6; no clear D. Trimming cost V 1 base and J 0 bases, with 14 bases left between them. The CDR3 length is 17 residues. The germline V gene has CDR1 SGHDT and CDR2 YYEEEE. DNA for the CDR3: TGTGCCAGCAGCTTGACGTATAGGAGACTAGCCAAAAACATTCAGTACTTC. Translation gives CASSLTYRRLAKNIQYF.

The sample holds a few counts of this clone. The chain is built from TRBV4-3 and TRBJ2-2; 7 bases line up with TRBD2. Per germline, CDR1 LGHNA and CDR2 YSLEER. CDR3 length equals 18 residues. With 0 bases clipped from V and 4 bases from J, the junction kept 11 bases outside the gene matches. CDR3 sequence (DNA): TGCGCCAGCAGCCAAGATCCCGGGACTACCTCGGCCACCGGGGAGCTGTTTTTT. Translation gives CASSQDPGTTSATGELFF.

This clone showed up just a few times. The chain couples TRBV10-3 to TRBJ2-3; 11 bases fit TRBD1. CDR3 size: 15 residues. CDR1 is ENHRY and CDR2 is SYGVKD in the germline V gene. V trimming: 6 bases; J trimming: 5 bases; junction bases outside the gene matches: 7. CDR3 in DNA: TGTGCCATCAGCTACCCGGGACAGGGGGTAGATACGCAGTATTTT. The encoded protein is CAISYPGQGVDTQYF.

The chain couples TRBV5-6 to TRBJ2-1; 8 bases fit TRBD2. The germline CDR1 and CDR2 sequences are SGHDT and YYEEEE. Trimming removed 2 bases from V and 10 bases from J; junction bases left unmatched: 8. The CDR3 is made up of 14 amino acids. The CDR3 DNA follows: TGTGCCAGCAGCTTAGGACTAGCACACCAAGAGCAGTTCTTC. This encodes CASSLGLAHQEQFF.

This clone was seen a handful of times. This chain links TRBV6-1 with TRBJ2-7, with TRBD1 matching 7 bases. Germline values: CDR1 MNHNS, CDR2 SASEGT. The V gene end was trimmed by 2 bases and the J gene end by 6 bases; junction bases not matched to a gene: 4. CDR3 length: 13 residues. The chain's CDR3 is CASSEIGTAEQYF. Here the CDR3 DNA reads TGTGCCAGCAGTGAAATCGGGACAGCCGAGCAGTACTTC.

The gene calls are TRBV5-1 and TRBJ1-4; D unclear. The CDR3 has 15 residues. V lost 4 bases and J lost 2, with 12 bases in between. The germline gives CDR1 SGHRS, CDR2 YFSETQ. CDR3 sequence: CASSARGSTNEKLFF. The CDR3 DNA is TGCGCCAGCAGCGCGAGAGGTTCCACTAATGAAAAACTGTTTTTT.

The chain uses TRBV29-1 and TRBJ1-1, with D perhaps matching TRBD1 (6 bases). V was trimmed by 3 bases and J by 0 bases, leaving 11 bases between them. The CDR3 runs to 14 residues. Germline lookup yields CDR1 SQVTM and CDR2 ANQGSEA. CDR3 in amino acids: CSVDPGVLNTEAFF. Written as DNA, the CDR3 is TGCAGCGTTGATCCAGGGGTCCTGAACACTGAAGCTTTCTTT.

This clone has a handful of counts. The chain has TRBV29-1 and TRBJ2-2, with 9 bases identical to TRBD1. This CDR3 region has 13 residues. J lost 5 bases, V lost 6 bases, and 4 bases had no gene match. Germline lookup yields CDR1 SQVTM and CDR2 ANQGSEA. This CDR3 reads CSVNRGRTGELFF. The DNA of the CDR3 is TGCAGCGTGAACAGGGGGCGAACCGGGGAGCTGTTTTTT.

This clone was counted a single time. The chain carries TRBV7-2 and TRBJ1-5; D not resolved. The CDR3 has 15 amino acids. The germline gives CDR1 SGHTA, CDR2 FQGNSA. Trimming took 6 bases from V and 2 from J, leaving 14 bases between them. The CDR3 sequence: CASSSDHIRNQPQHF. CDR3 nucleotides: TGTGCCAGCAGTTCTGATCATATCCGCAATCAGCCCCAGCATTTT. The full variable domain, its missing parts supplied by reference TRBV7-2 and TRBJ1-5, is GAGVSQSPSNKVTEKGKDVELRCDPISGHTALYWYRQSLGQGLEFLIYFQGNSAPDKSGLPSDRFSAERTGGSVSTLTIQRTQQEDSAVYLCASSSDHIRNQPQHFGDGTRLSIL.